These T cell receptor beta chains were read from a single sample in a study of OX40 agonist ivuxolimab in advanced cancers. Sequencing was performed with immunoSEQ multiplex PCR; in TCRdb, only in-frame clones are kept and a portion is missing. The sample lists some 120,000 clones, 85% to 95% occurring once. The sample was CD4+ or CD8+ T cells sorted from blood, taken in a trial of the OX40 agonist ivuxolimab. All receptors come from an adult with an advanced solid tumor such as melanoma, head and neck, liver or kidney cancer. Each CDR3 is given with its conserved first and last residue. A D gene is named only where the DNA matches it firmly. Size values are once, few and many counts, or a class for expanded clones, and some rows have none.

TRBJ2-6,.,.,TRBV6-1,TGTGCCAGCAGTGTTCCCTCTGGGGCCAACGTCCTGACTTTC,CASSVPSGANVLTF
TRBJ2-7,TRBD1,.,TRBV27,TGTGCCAGCAGCCACGGGACAGGGGGATACGAGCAGTACTTC,CASSHGTGGYEQYF
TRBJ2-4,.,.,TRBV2,TGTGCCAGCAGTGAATCAACGGGGAAAAACATTCAGTACTTC,CASSESTGKNIQYF
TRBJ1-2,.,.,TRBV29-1,TGCAGCGCCACCGGGACCTTGAATGGCTACACCTTC,CSATGTLNGYTF
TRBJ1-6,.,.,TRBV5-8,TGTGCCAGCAGCTTGGTCAGGGAAAGCAATTCACCCCTCCACTTT,CASSLVRESNSPLHF
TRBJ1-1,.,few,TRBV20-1,TGCAGTGCCAAGAACACTGAAGAAGCTTTCTTT,CSAKNTEEAFF
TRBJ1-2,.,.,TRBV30,TGTGCCTGGAGTAGTACTTCACCCCGGGGCTACACCTTC,CAWSSTSPRGYTF
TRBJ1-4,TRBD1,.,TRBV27,TGTGCCAGCAGTATAATTGGACAGGGGAATAATGAAAAACTGTTTTTT,CASSIIGQGNNEKLFF
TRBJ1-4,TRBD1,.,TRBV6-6,TGTGCCAGCACCGAGACAGGGGTTTGGGAAAAACTGTTTTTT,CASTETGVWEKLFF
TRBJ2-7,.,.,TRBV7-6,TGTGCCAGCAGCTTATTAGGGGGATCCGAGCAGTACTTC,CASSLLGGSEQYF
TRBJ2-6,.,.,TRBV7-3,TGTGCCAGCAGCTTTGGAGGGGCTGGGGCCAACGTCCTGACTTTC,CASSFGGAGANVLTF
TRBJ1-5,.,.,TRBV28,TGTGCCAGCAGCCCCGCGACAGGAGGGCAGCCCCAGCATTTT,CASSPATGGQPQHF
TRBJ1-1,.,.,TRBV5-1,TGCGCCAGCAGCTTGGATTTCAGGGTGGACACTGAAGCTTTCTTT,CASSLDFRVDTEAFF
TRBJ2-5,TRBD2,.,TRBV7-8,TGTGCCAGCAGCCCGCGGGAGTTCGTGGAGACCCAGTACTTC,CASSPREFVETQYF
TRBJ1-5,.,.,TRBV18,TGTGCCAGCTCACCCAGGGACGCGAGCCCCCAGCATTTT,CASSPRDASPQHF
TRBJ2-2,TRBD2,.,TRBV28,TGTGCCGCCGGAGGGGTAGCGGGAGTTGGCACCGGGGAGCTGTTTTTT,CAAGGVAGVGTGELFF
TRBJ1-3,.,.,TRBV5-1,TGCGCCAGCAGCTTGATCCCCGGCCCGATCTCTGGAAACACCATATATTTT,CASSLIPGPISGNTIYF
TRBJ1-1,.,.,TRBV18,TGTGCCAGCTCCCCAGGGTCGAACACTGAAGCTTTCTTT,CASSPGSNTEAFF
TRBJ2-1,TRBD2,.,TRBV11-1,TGTGCCAGCAGCCTCATGGGAGGGAACGACAATGAGCAGTTCTTC,CASSLMGGNDNEQFF
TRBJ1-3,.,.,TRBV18,TGTGCCAGCTCACCACAGGGACCTGGAAACACCATATATTTT,CASSPQGPGNTIYF
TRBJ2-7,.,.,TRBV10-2,TGCGCCAGCAGTCTTGGATCCGAGCAGTACTTC,CASSLGSEQYF
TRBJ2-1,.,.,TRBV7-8,TGTGCCAGCAGCCCTCAGGTACAGGCATACAATGAGCAGTTCTTC,CASSPQVQAYNEQFF
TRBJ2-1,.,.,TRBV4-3,TGCGCCAGCGGCCTGGGACTGTACAATGAGCAGTTCTTC,CASGLGLYNEQFF
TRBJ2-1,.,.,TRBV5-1,TGCGCCAGCAGCTTAGCCGGGACCCCAAGCAATGAGCAGTTCTTC,CASSLAGTPSNEQFF
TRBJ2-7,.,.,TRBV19,TGTGCCAGTAGCGCCTCGGACTTCCCGAGCTCCTACGAGCAGTACTTC,CASSASDFPSSYEQYF
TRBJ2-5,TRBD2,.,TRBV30,TGTGCCTGTCAGACTAGCGGGAGGAGGGAGACCCAGTACTTC,CACQTSGRRETQYF
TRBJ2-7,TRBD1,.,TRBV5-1,TGCGCCAGCAGCATCGCCAAAACCGGGACAGGCTCCTACGAGCAGTACTTC,CASSIAKTGTGSYEQYF
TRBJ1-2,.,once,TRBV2,TGTGCCAGCAGTGTACTAGGGGGGGGCTACACCTTC,CASSVLGGGYTF
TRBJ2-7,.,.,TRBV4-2,TGTGCCAGCAGCCAAGTCTGGGGGGTGTCAGAGCCCTACGAGCAGTACTTC,CASSQVWGVSEPYEQYF
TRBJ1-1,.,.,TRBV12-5,TGTGCTAGTGGTCTCCAGATGTACACTGAAGCTTTCTTT,CASGLQMYTEAFF
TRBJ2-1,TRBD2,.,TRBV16,TGTGCCAGCAGCCAATCTGGGCTAGCGGGAGGATCCGGCTTCTTTGAGCAGTTCTTC,CASSQSGLAGGSGFFEQFF
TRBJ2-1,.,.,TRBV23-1,TGCGCCAGCAGTCAGTCGTCCGCAGGCCCCCCCTACAATGAGCAGTTCTTC,CASSQSSAGPPYNEQFF
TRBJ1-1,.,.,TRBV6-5,TGTGCCAGCAGTTACTCGAGCAACCGAAAACCTGAAGCTTTCTTT,CASSYSSNRKPEAFF
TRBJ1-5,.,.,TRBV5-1,TGCGCCAGCAGCTTGGAGGGCGGACCCAATCAGCCCCAGCATTTT,CASSLEGGPNQPQHF
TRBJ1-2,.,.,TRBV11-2,TGTGCCAGCAGCTTAGATCAATGGGCAGGGCGGGGGATCGGCTACACCTTC,CASSLDQWAGRGIGYTF
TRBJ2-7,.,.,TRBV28,TGTGCCAGCAGTCTGAGGGGGGCCCCCTACGAGCAGTACTTC,CASSLRGAPYEQYF
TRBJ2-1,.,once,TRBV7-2,TGTGCCAGCAGCTTCTATAGCGGCCGCTCCTACAATGAGCAGTTCTTC,CASSFYSGRSYNEQFF
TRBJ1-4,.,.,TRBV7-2,TGTGCCAGCAGCTTTCTCCCACTTCCTTTCAGGGGCCCTAATGAAAAACTGTTTTTT,CASSFLPLPFRGPNEKLFF
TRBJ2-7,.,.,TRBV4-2,TGTGCCAGCAGCCAAGGGACCGACTCCTACGAGCAGTACTTC,CASSQGTDSYEQYF
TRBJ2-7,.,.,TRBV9,TGTGCCAGCAGCCCCCACGGCGGGACGAGCTCCTACGAGCAGTACTTC,CASSPHGGTSSYEQYF
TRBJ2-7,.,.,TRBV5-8,TGTGCCAGCAGCTTGGCCCTCCTCCGGGACGCATTCTCCTACGAGCAGTACTTC,CASSLALLRDAFSYEQYF
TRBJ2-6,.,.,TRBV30,TGTGCCTGGAGGCTCGCGGAGTCTGGGGCCAACGTCCTGACTTTC,CAWRLAESGANVLTF
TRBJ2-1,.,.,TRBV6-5,TGTGCCAGCAGTTATCGGGCAGATAACTACAATGAGCAGTTCTTC,CASSYRADNYNEQFF
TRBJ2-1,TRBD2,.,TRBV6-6,TGTGCCAGCAGTTCCCCGACTAGCGGGAGGCACAATGAGCAGTTCTTC,CASSSPTSGRHNEQFF
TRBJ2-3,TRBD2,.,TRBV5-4,TGTGCCAGCAGGCAAGCGGGAGAAGGCACAGATACGCAGTATTTT,CASRQAGEGTDTQYF
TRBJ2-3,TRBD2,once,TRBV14,TGTGCCAGCAGCCAAGAGCGACTAGCGGGAGTTAGGAGCACAGATACGCAGTATTTT,CASSQERLAGVRSTDTQYF